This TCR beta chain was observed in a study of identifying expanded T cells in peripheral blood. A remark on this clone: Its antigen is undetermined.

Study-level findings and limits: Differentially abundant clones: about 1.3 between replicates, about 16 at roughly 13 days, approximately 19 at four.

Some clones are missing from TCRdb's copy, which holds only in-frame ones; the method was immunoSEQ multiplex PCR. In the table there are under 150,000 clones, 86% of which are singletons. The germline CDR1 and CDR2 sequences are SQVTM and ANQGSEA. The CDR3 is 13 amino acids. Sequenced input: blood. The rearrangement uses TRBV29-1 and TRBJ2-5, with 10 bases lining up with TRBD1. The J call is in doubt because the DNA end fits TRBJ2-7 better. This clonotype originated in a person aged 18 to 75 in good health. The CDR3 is CSGGQGEGYEQYF. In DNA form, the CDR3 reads TGCAGCGGTGGACAGGGGGAGGGCTACGAGCAGTACTTC.